These 32 T cell receptor beta chains originate from one sample sequenced in a study of cytomegalovirus exposure and HLA in healthy donors (dated by TCRdb to 2016 to 2017). The receptor library was made with the immunoSEQ multiplex PCR assay. Imported from immuneACCESS, the table was reduced by TCRdb to in-frame sequences with V and J called. These copies leave out some clones; in studies compared against another copy, an unresolved V gene accounts for under half, and the cause of the remainder is not known. The sample has hundreds of thousands of clones on record, more than 75% of them singletons. Together, the top ten hold 12% of the sample. Sequencing was performed on PBMCs. These receptors were taken from a young man in good health and CMV-seropositive.

The chain is built from TRBV15 and TRBJ2-3, with a possible D match to TRBD2 (6 bases). The germline CDR1 and CDR2 sequences are LNHNV and YYDKDF (reference sequence). Trimming took off 6 bases at V and 4 bases at J, with 20 bases between the two ends. This CDR3 contains 16 residues. Here the CDR3 reads CATRGGVLGVADTQYF. CDR3 nucleotide sequence: TGTGCCACCAGAGGAGGGGTTCTTGGGGTAGCAGATACGCAGTATTTT.

The genes are TRBV28 and TRBJ2-7; D might be TRBD1 (6 bases). Germline CDR1 and CDR2: MDHEN and SYDVKM. This CDR3 contains 15 residues. Trimming shortened V by 6 bases and J by 0 bases, and 15 bases separated the two germline ends. This CDR3 reads CASSLGGITSYEQYF. For the CDR3, the DNA is TGTGCCAGCAGCCTAGGGGGTATAACCTCCTACGAGCAGTACTTC.

CDR3 residues: CASSVGGSASGANVLTF. CDR3 nucleotide sequence: TGTGCCAGCAGCGTAGGAGGTAGCGCCTCTGGGGCCAACGTCCTGACTTTC. The rearrangement joins TRBV9 to TRBJ2-6; a possible D gene is TRBD2 (5 bases). The CDR3 is 17 amino acids. Trimming left V 0 bases short and J 0 bases short, with 10 bases between. Germline assignment: CDR1 SGDLS and CDR2 YYNGEE. Full variable domain (remainder filled in from reference TRBV9 and TRBJ2-6): DSGVTQTPKHLITATGQRVTLRCSPRSGDLSVYWYQQSLDQGLQFLIQYYNGEERAKGNILERFSAQQFPDLHSELNLSSLELGDSALYFCASSVGGSASGANVLTFGAGSRLTVL.

This clone appeared a few times. The J gene is TRBJ2-3, the V gene TRBV19, with 7 bases aligning to TRBD1. Trimming at V came to 4 bases and at J to 0 bases, leaving 4 bases not matched to a gene. The V gene's germline CDR1 is LNHDA and CDR2 SQIVND (reference sequence). CDR3 length: 15 amino acids. Written as DNA, the CDR3 is TGTGCCAGTAGTAACCAACAGGGGAGCACAGATACGCAGTATTTT. Its protein is CASSNQQGSTDTQYF.

This clone was detected once. V gene TRBV27 combines with J gene TRBJ2-5; the D gene is possibly TRBD2 (6 bases). Between the trimmed V and J ends, which lost 4 bases and 1 base, there was a span of 13 bases. Per germline, CDR1 MNHEY and CDR2 SMNVEV (reference sequence). The CDR3 spans 15 residues. The DNA of the CDR3 is TGTGCCAGCAGTTCAACTCTAGCGTCCCAAGAGACCCAGTACTTC. Translating it yields CASSSTLASQETQYF.

The chain links TRBV7-9 to TRBJ2-7, with no clear D. V dropped 6 bases and J dropped 2 bases, with 17 bases sitting between them. The CDR3 extends over 15 amino acids. Germline V gene data show CDR1 as SEHNR and CDR2 as FQNEAQ (reference sequence). CDR3 region: CASRTSGGNAYEQYF. Here the CDR3 DNA reads TGTGCCAGCAGAACCTCGGGTGGGAACGCCTACGAGCAGTACTTC.

CDR3 bases: TGTGCCTGGAGTGCCGCCTGGCCGAGTGGCTACACCTTC. This encodes CAWSAAWPSGYTF. This chain uses TRBV30 with TRBJ1-2; no firm D call. Germline CDR1 reads GTSNPN; CDR2 reads SVGIG (reference sequence). CDR3 size: 13 residues. The germline V and J ends were trimmed by 1 base and 7 bases, with 13 bases remaining between them.

The V gene is TRBV29-1, the J gene TRBJ1-1, with D hard to call. The germline gives CDR1 SQVTM, CDR2 ANQGSEA. V was trimmed by 4 bases and J by 1 base, leaving 7 bases between them. The CDR3 is 12 residues long. CDR3 sequence reads: CSVALSNTEAFF. The CDR3 DNA sequence: TGCAGCGTTGCCCTTTCGAACACTGAAGCTTTCTTT.

This clone was recorded a few times. V usage is TRBV29-1 and J usage is TRBJ2-7, with 9 bases aligning to TRBD1. With 4 bases clipped from V and 6 bases from J, the junction kept 7 bases outside the gene matches. The germline gives CDR1 SQVTM, CDR2 ANQGSEA. The CDR3 runs to 13 residues. CDR3 amino acids: CSVGVGQGGEQYF. Written as DNA, the CDR3 is TGCAGCGTTGGTGTGGGACAGGGCGGCGAGCAGTACTTC.

In nucleotides, the CDR3 is TGTGCCAGCACCTCAAACCCCCACAATGAGCAGTTCTTC. Translation gives CASTSNPHNEQFF. V and J are TRBV7-9 and TRBJ2-1; D not resolved. The germline V and J ends were trimmed by 7 bases and 5 bases, with 12 bases remaining between them. Germline V gene data show CDR1 as SEHNR and CDR2 as FQNEAQ (reference sequence). This CDR3 has 13 residues.

This clone was found once. V is TRBV6-5 and J is TRBJ1-1; tentative D call: TRBD1 (6 bases). Trimming took 4 bases from V and 3 from J, leaving 9 bases between them. Germline CDR1 reads MNHEY; CDR2 reads SVGAGI. CDR3 length: 13 amino acids. The CDR3 region is CASSSQGYTEAFF. In nucleotides, the CDR3 is TGTGCCAGCAGTTCACAGGGCTACACTGAAGCTTTCTTT.

The CDR3 DNA reads as TGTGCCAGCAGCCGACTTGGGGGCGGCTACACCTTC. Translating gives CASSRLGGGYTF. The chain combines TRBV5-4 with TRBJ1-2; tentative D call: TRBD1 (6 bases). This CDR3 spans 12 amino acids. Trimming removed 4 bases at V and 8 bases at J, with 12 bases between. Per the germline V gene, CDR1 is SGHNT and CDR2 is YYREEE (reference sequence). Full variable domain (outside the CDR3, taken from reference TRBV5-4 and TRBJ1-2): ETGVTQSPTHLIKTRGQQVTLRCSSQSGHNTVSWYQQALGQGPQFIFQYYREEENGRGNFPPRFSGLQFPNYSSELNVNALELDDSALYLCASSRLGGGYTFGSGTRLTVV.

The rearrangement uses TRBV4-1 and TRBJ2-3; 11 bases are shared with TRBD2. Unmatched junction bases numbered 13, after V lost 1 base and J lost 4 bases. The CDR3 sequence is 19 residues long. Germline assignment: CDR1 MGHRA and CDR2 YSYEKL. The CDR3 here is CASSQVRERLAGKPDTQYF. DNA for the CDR3: TGCGCCAGCAGCCAAGTAAGGGAAAGACTAGCGGGAAAGCCAGATACGCAGTATTTT.

This clone has just a few counts. The chain couples TRBV6-1 to TRBJ1-2, with D tentatively TRBD1 (6 bases). This CDR3 has 15 residues. Germline CDR1 reads MNHNS; CDR2 reads SASEGT. V was cut by 0 bases and J by 5 bases, with 13 bases left in between. CDR3 sequence: CASSEAGGAVYGYTF. The CDR3 DNA reads as TGTGCCAGCAGTGAAGCGGGGGGGGCAGTTTATGGCTACACCTTC.

The CDR3 DNA is TGTGCCAGCAGTTACGTACGACGACAGGGGAATGAGCAGTTCTTC. This translates into CASSYVRRQGNEQFF. This chain connects TRBV6-5 to TRBJ2-1, with TRBD1 matching over 8 bases. Germline-derived CDR1 and CDR2 are MNHEY and SVGAGI. The V gene end was trimmed by 2 bases and the J gene end by 7 bases; junction bases not matched to a gene: 7. This CDR3 region has 15 residues.

A word on this clone: A much larger clone is a single base away; this may be a read error. The chain couples TRBV27 to TRBJ2-5; D unresolved. Germline lookup yields CDR1 MNHEY and CDR2 SMNVEV (reference sequence). There are 12 residues in the CDR3. Trimming removed 6 bases from V and 0 bases from J, with 5 bases in between. CDR3 residues: CASRRYQETQYF. CDR3 bases: TGTGCCAGCAGGAGGTACCAAGAGACCCAGTACTTC.

The chain joins TRBV15 to TRBJ1-5; D is perhaps TRBD1 (6 bases). Trimming cost V 0 bases and J 1 base, with 10 bases left between them. The germline CDR1 and CDR2 sequences are LNHNV and YYDKDF (reference sequence). The CDR3 loop spans 16 amino acids. The CDR3, as DNA: TGTGCCACCAGCAGAGAGGGCAGGGGAAGCAATCAGCCCCAGCATTTT. Translated, it gives CATSREGRGSNQPQHF.

V is TRBV30 and J is TRBJ1-5; a weak D match, TRBD1 (6 bases). The CDR3 has 13 residues. Germline-derived CDR1 and CDR2 are GTSNPN and SVGIG (reference sequence). Trimming shortened V by 4 bases and J by 6 bases, and 13 bases separated the two germline ends. The CDR3 region is CAWTTGGGQPQHF. DNA of the CDR3: TGTGCCTGGACGACGGGGGGCGGTCAGCCCCAGCATTTT.

The chain joins TRBV27 to TRBJ2-2, with TRBD2 as a possible D gene (5 bases). The ends were cut back, 6 bases at V and 5 bases at J, with 16 bases in the middle. The CDR3 extends over 15 amino acids. Germline V CDR1 and CDR2: MNHEY, SMNVEV (reference sequence). CDR3: CASSLARTGTGELFF. As DNA, the CDR3 is TGTGCCAGCAGCCTAGCCAGGACGGGGACCGGGGAGCTGTTTTTT.

The chain is built from TRBV6-4 and TRBJ2-1; D is ambiguous. This CDR3 contains 11 residues. Germline assignment: CDR1 MRHNA and CDR2 SNTAGT. Trimming removed 10 bases at V and 0 bases at J, with 4 bases between. CDR3: CATSSYNEQFF. As DNA, the CDR3 is TGTGCCACGAGCTCCTACAATGAGCAGTTCTTC.

The chain joins TRBV7-8 to TRBJ1-5; D remains unclear. The CDR3 contains 15 residues. Trimming removed 4 bases from V and 3 bases from J, with 13 bases in between. The germline gives CDR1 SGHVS, CDR2 FQNEAQ. The CDR3 DNA reads as TGTGCCAGCAGCTCGTTAGGTGGCGCCAATCAGCCCCAGCATTTT. Its translation: CASSSLGGANQPQHF.

A few counts support this clone. This sequence joins TRBV6-1 and TRBJ1-4, with D possibly TRBD1 on 5 matching bases. Germline lookup yields CDR1 MNHNS and CDR2 SASEGT. Trimming removed 4 bases from V and 10 bases from J, with 19 bases in between. CDR3 size: 15 residues. CDR3 protein: CASSAFKDGHGKLFF. In nucleotides, the CDR3 is TGTGCCAGCAGTGCGTTCAAGGACGGACATGGAAAACTGTTTTTT.

Of note for this clone: The sample has other DNA sequences that encode this CDR3 too. The rearrangement links TRBV5-1 to TRBJ1-2, with D maybe TRBD1 (5 bases). Deletions cut 3 bases from V and 2 bases from J, with 8 bases between. Germline V CDR1 and CDR2: SGHRS, YFSETQ. The CDR3 consists of 13 residues. This chain's CDR3 is CASSYGGNYGYTF. CDR3 bases: TGCGCCAGCAGCTACGGGGGGAACTATGGCTACACCTTC. The full variable domain, completed using reference TRBV5-1 and TRBJ1-2, is KAGVTQTPRYLIKTRGQQVTLSCSPISGHRSVSWYQQTPGQGLQFLFEYFSETQRNKGNFPGRFSGRQFSNSRSEMNVSTLELGDSALYLCASSYGGNYGYTFGSGTRLTVV.

This chain joins TRBV7-9 and TRBJ2-2, with 12 bases that match TRBD2. CDR3 size: 15 residues. The germline CDR1 and CDR2 sequences are SEHNR and FQNEAQ (reference sequence). After removal of 6 bases from V and 3 bases from J, the junction contained 2 bases not matched to a gene. The CDR3 bases are TGTGCCAGCAGAAGACTAGCGGGAGACACCGGGGAGCTGTTTTTT. Its protein product is CASRRLAGDTGELFF. The full variable domain, with the rest looked up from reference TRBV7-9 and TRBJ2-2, is DTGVSQNPRHKITKRGQNVTFRCDPISEHNRLYWYRQTLGQGPEFLTYFQNEAQLEKSRLLSDRFSAERPKGSFSTLEIQRTEQGDSAMYLCASRRLAGDTGELFFGEGSRLTVL.

This chain connects TRBV12-1 to TRBJ1-2; TRBD1, the table's D call, lacks a check against the DNA. TRBV12-1 is an annotated pseudogene. The CDR3 is made up of 15 amino acids. DNA of the CDR3: TGTGCCAGCAGCATCTATAGACAGGGTAGCTATGGCTACACCTTC. Protein product: CASSIYRQGSYGYTF.

This clone was seen a handful of times. This chain links TRBV7-9 with TRBJ1-5; D unresolved. This CDR3 has 16 amino acids. The germline CDR1 and CDR2 sequences are SEHNR and FQNEAQ (reference sequence). Trimming removed 0 bases from V and 0 bases from J, with 9 bases in between. This chain's CDR3 is CASSLASGISNQPQHF. In nucleotides, the CDR3 is TGTGCCAGCAGCTTAGCCTCGGGGATTAGCAATCAGCCCCAGCATTTT.

As DNA, the CDR3 is TGTGCCAGCAGTTTTAGGCCGGACGGGACTGAAGCTTTCTTT. Translating it yields CASSFRPDGTEAFF. V is TRBV28 and J is TRBJ1-1, with D unclear. Trimming stripped 3 bases from V and 5 bases from J, with 13 bases between. Germline CDR1 and CDR2: MDHEN and SYDVKM. The CDR3 totals 14 residues.

The chain employs TRBV28 and TRBJ1-5; weak D call: TRBD1 (6 bases). This CDR3 spans 14 amino acids. V was cut by 2 bases and J by 6 bases, with 11 bases left in between. In germline, CDR1 is MDHEN, CDR2 SYDVKM. For the CDR3, the DNA is TGTGCCAGCAGTTTAACAGGGATTGGTCAGCCCCAGCATTTT. Translated, it gives CASSLTGIGQPQHF.

V gene TRBV6-5 combines with J gene TRBJ2-5; D is possibly TRBD2 (6 bases). Trimming pared 6 bases from V and 9 bases from J, leaving 20 bases between. The CDR3 loop spans 14 amino acids. The germline V gene has CDR1 MNHEY and CDR2 SVGAGI. The CDR3 DNA sequence: TGTGCCAGCAGGCGCCTTGGGATCCGCGGGGCCCAGTACTTC. Translation: CASRRLGIRGAQYF.

The rearrangement links TRBV5-4 to TRBJ2-2; D is uncertain. Trimming pared 0 bases from V and 2 bases from J, leaving 8 bases between. The CDR3 has 15 amino acids. Germline-derived CDR1 and CDR2 are SGHNT and YYREEE (reference sequence). The CDR3 region is CASSLEQFNTGELFF. The CDR3 DNA reads as TGTGCCAGCAGCTTGGAACAGTTCAACACCGGGGAGCTGTTTTTT.

In nucleotides, the CDR3 is TGTGCCAGCAGTGAATCGCCAGGGGCCAATCAGCCCCAGCATTTT. Protein: CASSESPGANQPQHF. The V gene is TRBV6-1, the J gene TRBJ1-5, with D perhaps matching TRBD1 (6 bases). Germline loops: CDR1 MNHNS, CDR2 SASEGT. Trimming pared 2 bases from V and 3 bases from J, leaving 11 bases between. CDR3 length equals 15 residues.

Here the CDR3 DNA reads TGTGCCAGCACCCTGGTCTCTAGCGGGAGCGGCACCGGGGAGCTGTTTTTT. Amino acid sequence: CASTLVSSGSGTGELFF. The chain has TRBV7-3 and TRBJ2-2; 10 nucleotides agree with TRBD2. CDR1 SGHTA and CDR2 FQGTGA come from the germline V gene. J was trimmed by 4 bases and V by 7 bases; bases with no gene match: 12. The CDR3 runs 17 residues. The full variable domain, rest sourced from reference TRBV7-3 and TRBJ2-2, is GAGVSQTPSNKVTEKGKYVELRCDPISGHTALYWYRQSLGQGPEFLIYFQGTGAADDSGLPNDRFFAVRPEGSVSTLKIQRTERGDSAVYLCASTLVSSGSGTGELFFGEGSRLTVL.